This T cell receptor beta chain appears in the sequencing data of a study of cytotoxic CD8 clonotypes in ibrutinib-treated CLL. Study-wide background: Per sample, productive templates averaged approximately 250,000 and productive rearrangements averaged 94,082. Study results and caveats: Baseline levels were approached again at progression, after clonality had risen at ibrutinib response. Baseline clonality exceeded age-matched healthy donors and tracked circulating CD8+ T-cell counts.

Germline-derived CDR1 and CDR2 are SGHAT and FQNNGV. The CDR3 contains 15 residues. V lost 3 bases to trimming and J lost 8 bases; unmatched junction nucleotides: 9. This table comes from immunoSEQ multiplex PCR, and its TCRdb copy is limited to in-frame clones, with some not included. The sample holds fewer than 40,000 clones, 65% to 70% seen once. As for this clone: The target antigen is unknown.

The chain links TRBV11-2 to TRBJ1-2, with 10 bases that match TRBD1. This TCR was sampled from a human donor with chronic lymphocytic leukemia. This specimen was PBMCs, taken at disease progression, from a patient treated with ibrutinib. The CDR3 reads CASSLGGTGDVGYTF. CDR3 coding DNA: TGTGCCAGCAGCTTGGGAGGGACAGGGGACGTAGGCTACACCTTC.